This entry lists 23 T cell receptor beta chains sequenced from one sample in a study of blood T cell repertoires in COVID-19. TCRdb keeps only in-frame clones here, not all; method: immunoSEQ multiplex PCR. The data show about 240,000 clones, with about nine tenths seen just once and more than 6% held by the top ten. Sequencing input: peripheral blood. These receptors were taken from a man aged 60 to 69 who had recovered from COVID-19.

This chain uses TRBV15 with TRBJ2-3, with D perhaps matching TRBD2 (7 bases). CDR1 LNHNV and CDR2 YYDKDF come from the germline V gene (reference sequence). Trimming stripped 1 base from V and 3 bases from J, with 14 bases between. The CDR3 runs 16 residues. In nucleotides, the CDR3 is TGTGCCACCAGCAGAGGAAGGGGGGGCATAACAGATACGCAGTATTTT. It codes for CATSRGRGGITDTQYF.

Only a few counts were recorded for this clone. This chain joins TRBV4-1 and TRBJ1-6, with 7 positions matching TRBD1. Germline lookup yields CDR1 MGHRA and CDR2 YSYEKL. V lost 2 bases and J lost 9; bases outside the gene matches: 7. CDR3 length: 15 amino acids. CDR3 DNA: TGCGCCAGCAGCCAAAACAGGGGTTTGGCTTCACCCCTCCACTTT. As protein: CASSQNRGLASPLHF.

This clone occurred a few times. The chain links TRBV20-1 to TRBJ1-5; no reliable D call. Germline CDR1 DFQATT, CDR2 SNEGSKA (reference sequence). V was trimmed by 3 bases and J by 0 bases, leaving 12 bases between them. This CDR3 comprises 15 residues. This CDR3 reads CSASGQDYSNQPQHF. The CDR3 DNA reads TGCAGTGCTAGTGGGCAGGACTATAGCAATCAGCCCCAGCATTTT.

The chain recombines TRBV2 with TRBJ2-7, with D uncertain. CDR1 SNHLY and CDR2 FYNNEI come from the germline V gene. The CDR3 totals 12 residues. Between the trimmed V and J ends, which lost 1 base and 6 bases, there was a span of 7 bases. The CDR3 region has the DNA TGTGCCAGCAGTGAAGAACGGTCCGAGCAGTACGTC. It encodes CASSEERSEQYV.

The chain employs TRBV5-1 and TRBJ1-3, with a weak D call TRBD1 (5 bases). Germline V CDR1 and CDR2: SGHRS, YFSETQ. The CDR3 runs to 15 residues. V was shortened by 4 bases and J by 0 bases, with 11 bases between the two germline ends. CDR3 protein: CASSPWGDSGNTIYF. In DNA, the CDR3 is TGCGCCAGCAGCCCTTGGGGGGACTCTGGAAACACCATATATTTT. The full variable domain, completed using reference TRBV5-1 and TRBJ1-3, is KAGVTQTPRYLIKTRGQQVTLSCSPISGHRSVSWYQQTPGQGLQFLFEYFSETQRNKGNFPGRFSGRQFSNSRSEMNVSTLELGDSALYLCASSPWGDSGNTIYFGEGSWLTVV.

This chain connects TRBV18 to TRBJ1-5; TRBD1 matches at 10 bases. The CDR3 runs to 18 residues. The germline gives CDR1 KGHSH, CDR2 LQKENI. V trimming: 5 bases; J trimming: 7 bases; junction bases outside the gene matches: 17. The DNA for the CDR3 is TGTGCCAGCTCAACCGCGACTCTGGACAGGGGGGTCGTGCAGCCCCAGCATTTT. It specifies CASSTATLDRGVVQPQHF.

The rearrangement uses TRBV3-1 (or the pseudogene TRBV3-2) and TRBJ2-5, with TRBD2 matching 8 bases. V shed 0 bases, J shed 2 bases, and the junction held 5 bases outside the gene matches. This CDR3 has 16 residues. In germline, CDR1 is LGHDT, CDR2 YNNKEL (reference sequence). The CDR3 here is CASSQDSPSGQETQYF. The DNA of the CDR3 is TGTGCCAGCAGCCAAGACTCCCCTAGCGGGCAAGAGACCCAGTACTTC.

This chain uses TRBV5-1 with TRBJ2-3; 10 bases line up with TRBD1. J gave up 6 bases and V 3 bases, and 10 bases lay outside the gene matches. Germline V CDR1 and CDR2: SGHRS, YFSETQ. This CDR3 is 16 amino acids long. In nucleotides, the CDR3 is TGCGCCAGCAGCTATGGGACAGGGGCACCTCGGGATACGCAGTATTTT. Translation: CASSYGTGAPRDTQYF.

CDR3 in amino acids: CASSPDPGWSNTQYF. The DNA for the CDR3 is TGTGCCAGCAGCCCGGACCCAGGGTGGTCTAATACGCAGTATTTT. J is TRBJ2-3 and V is TRBV11-3; the D gene is possibly TRBD1 (5 bases). Looked up from germline, CDR1 is SGHNT and CDR2 is YENEEA. The V and J ends lost 5 bases and 7 bases respectively, with 19 bases between them. The CDR3 is made up of 15 amino acids.

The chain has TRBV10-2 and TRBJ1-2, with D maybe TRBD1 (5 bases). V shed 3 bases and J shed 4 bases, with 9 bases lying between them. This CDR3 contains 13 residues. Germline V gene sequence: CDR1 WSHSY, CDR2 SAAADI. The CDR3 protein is CASSEGRAYGYTF. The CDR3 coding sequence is TGCGCCAGCAGTGAAGGCAGGGCCTATGGCTACACCTTC.

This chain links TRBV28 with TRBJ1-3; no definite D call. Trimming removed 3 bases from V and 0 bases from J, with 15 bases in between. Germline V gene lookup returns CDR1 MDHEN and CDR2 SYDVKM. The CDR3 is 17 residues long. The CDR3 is CASSLYSGTISGNTIYF. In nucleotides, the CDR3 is TGTGCCAGCAGTTTGTATTCCGGTACGATCTCTGGAAACACCATATATTTT.

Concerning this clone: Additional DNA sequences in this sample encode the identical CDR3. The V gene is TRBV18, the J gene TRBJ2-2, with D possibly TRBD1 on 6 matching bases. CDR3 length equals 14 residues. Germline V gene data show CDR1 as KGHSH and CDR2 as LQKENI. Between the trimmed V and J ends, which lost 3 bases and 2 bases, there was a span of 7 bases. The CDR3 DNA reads TGTGCCAGCTCACCGGGGGCTAACACCGGGGAGCTGTTTTTT. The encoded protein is CASSPGANTGELFF.

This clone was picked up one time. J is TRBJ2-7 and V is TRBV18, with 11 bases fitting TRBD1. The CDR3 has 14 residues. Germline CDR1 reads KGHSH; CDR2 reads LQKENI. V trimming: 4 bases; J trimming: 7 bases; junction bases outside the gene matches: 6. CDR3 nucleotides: TGTGCCAGCTCACTCGGACAGGGGGCGTGGGAGCAGTACGTC. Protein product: CASSLGQGAWEQYV.

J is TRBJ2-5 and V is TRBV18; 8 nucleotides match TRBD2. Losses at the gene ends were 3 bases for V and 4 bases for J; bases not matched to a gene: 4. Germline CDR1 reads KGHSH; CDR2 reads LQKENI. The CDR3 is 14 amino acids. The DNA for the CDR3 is TGTGCCAGCTCACCCCTCACTAGCGGAGAGACCCAGTACTTC. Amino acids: CASSPLTSGETQYF.

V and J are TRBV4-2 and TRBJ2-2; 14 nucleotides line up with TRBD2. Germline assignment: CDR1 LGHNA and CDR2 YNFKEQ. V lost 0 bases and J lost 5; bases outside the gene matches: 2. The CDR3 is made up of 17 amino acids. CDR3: CASSQDRTSGGTGELFF. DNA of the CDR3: TGTGCCAGCAGCCAAGATAGGACTAGCGGGGGGACCGGGGAGCTGTTTTTT.

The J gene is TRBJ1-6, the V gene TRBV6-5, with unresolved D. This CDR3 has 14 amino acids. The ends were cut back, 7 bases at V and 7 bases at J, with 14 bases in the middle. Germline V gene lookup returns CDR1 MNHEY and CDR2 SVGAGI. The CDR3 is CASKRSFINSPLHF. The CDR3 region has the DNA TGTGCCAGCAAGCGGTCCTTTATAAATTCACCCCTCCACTTT.

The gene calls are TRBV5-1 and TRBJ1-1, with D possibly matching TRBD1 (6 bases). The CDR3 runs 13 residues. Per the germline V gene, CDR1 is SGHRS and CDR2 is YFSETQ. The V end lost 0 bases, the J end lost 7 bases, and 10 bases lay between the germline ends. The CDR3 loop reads CASSLAQGREAFF. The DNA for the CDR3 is TGCGCCAGCAGCTTGGCACAGGGCCGTGAAGCTTTCTTT. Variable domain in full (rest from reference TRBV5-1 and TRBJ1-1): KAGVTQTPRYLIKTRGQQVTLSCSPISGHRSVSWYQQTPGQGLQFLFEYFSETQRNKGNFPGRFSGRQFSNSRSEMNVSTLELGDSALYLCASSLAQGREAFFGQGTRLTVV.

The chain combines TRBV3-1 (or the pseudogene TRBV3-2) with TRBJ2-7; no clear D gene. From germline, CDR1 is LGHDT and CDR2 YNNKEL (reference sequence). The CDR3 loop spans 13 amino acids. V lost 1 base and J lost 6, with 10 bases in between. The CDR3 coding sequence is TGTGCCAGCAGCCAAGTTCCGGGTTCCGAGCAGTACTTC. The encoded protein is CASSQVPGSEQYF.

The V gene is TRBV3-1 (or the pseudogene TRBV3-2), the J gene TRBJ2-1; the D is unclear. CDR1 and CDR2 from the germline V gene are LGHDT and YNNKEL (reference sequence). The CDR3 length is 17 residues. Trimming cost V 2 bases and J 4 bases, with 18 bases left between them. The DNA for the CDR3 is TGTGCCAGCAGCCAAACCTCAGTCAGGCTGATGTACAATGAGCAGTTCTTC. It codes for CASSQTSVRLMYNEQFF.

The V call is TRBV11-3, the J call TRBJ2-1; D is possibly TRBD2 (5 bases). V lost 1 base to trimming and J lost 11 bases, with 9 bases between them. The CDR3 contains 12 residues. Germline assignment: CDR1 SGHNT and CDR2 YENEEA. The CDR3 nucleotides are TGTGCCAGCAGCTTAGCCGAGGGAAAGCAGTTCTTC. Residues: CASSLAEGKQFF.

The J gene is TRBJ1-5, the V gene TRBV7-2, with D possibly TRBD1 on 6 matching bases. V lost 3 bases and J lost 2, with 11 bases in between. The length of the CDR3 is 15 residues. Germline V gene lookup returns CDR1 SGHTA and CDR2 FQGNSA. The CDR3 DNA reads TGTGCCAGCAGCTTCGGGGCAGGGGGCAATCAGCCCCAGCATTTT. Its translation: CASSFGAGGNQPQHF.

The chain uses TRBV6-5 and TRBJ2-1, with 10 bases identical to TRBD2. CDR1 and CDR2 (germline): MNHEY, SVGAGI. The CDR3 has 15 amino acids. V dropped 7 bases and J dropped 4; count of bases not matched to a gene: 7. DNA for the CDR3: TGTGCCAGCACCCGCATGACTAGCGGGTACAATGAGCAGTTCTTC. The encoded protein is CASTRMTSGYNEQFF.

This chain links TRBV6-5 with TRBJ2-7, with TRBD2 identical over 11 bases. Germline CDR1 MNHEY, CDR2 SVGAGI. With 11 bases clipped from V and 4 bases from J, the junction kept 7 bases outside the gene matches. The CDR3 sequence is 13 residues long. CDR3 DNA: TGTGCCGTAGAAACTAGCGGGGGTTACGAGCAGTACTTC. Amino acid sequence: CAVETSGGYEQYF.